This T cell receptor beta chain was observed in a study of T cell clones after liver transplantation. Study-wide background: Three of the eight recipients were HCV-positive; the rest had non-autoimmune, non-viral transplant indications. Findings and limits, study-wide: Graft donor-reactive T cells may have migrated into the graft rather than being deleted.

A word on this clone: The antigen remains undetermined.

V was cut by 0 bases and J by 6 bases, with 13 bases left in between. The CDR3 length is 14 residues. Germline V gene sequence: CDR1 SGHRS, CDR2 YFSETQ. Profiling relied on immunoSEQ multiplex PCR, and the TCRdb table lists in-frame clones only, not all of them. The sample includes 85,000 to 110,000 clones, 84% of them seen just once. Specimen: CD4+ T cells from blood, collected around 50 months after liver transplant. The J gene is TRBJ2-7, the V gene TRBV5-1; D gene ambiguous. The TCR comes from a human patient who received a liver transplant. The T cells may partly be graft donor cells. CDR3 sequence reads: CASSLAGDIGEQYF. DNA for the CDR3: TGCGCCAGCAGCTTGGCCGGTGACATCGGCGAGCAGTACTTC.